The entry below describes one T cell receptor beta chain. Antigen unknown. Donors sampled were nominally healthy, though unrecorded immune exposures were likely. These data originate in a study of cytomegalovirus exposure and HLA in healthy donors. Study-wide points: The study carried out a later analysis of TCR beta sequences. It associated about 15,000 of them with specific HLA alleles at a false discovery rate of 0.05. Most subjects' HLA-A and HLA-B alleles were reportedly predicted from TCR beta sequences.

The PCR ran on 60 Vbeta and 13 Jbeta primers. Here immunoSEQ multiplex PCR was the method, and the copy in TCRdb shows in-frame clones only, minus some. The sample carries about 190,000 clones, about 69% recorded once. The CDR3 is 14 amino acids. Sequencing was performed on PBMCs. The chain links TRBV1 to TRBJ2-7; TRBD1, the table's D call, lacks a check against the DNA. TRBV1 is tagged as a pseudogene. This TCR derives from a man aged 25 to 40 in good health and CMV-seropositive. The CDR3 region has the DNA TGCACCAGCAGCCAAGAAAACACCTCCTACGAGCAGTACTTC. Its translation: CTSSQENTSYEQYF.